These 13 T cell receptor beta chains originate from one sample sequenced in a study of blood T cell repertoires in COVID-19. Clones were read by immunoSEQ multiplex PCR, and TCRdb kept only the in-frame ones, dropping some. Of fewer than 300,000 clones in the sample, roughly 93% were seen once. Sequenced input: PBMCs or T cells enriched from blood (not recorded which). The receptor set was obtained from a woman aged 35 to 49 with acute COVID-19.

The chain links TRBV5-4 to TRBJ2-2, with a weak D call TRBD1 (6 bases). There are 15 residues in the CDR3. V lost 6 bases, J lost 1 base, and 13 bases lay in between. From germline, CDR1 is SGHNT and CDR2 YYREEE (reference sequence). DNA for the CDR3: TGTGCCAGCACCTGGGGGCTCAAGAACACCGGGGAGCTGTTTTTT. It codes for CASTWGLKNTGELFF.

This clone appeared once. Other DNA sequences in this specimen translate into the identical CDR3. The chain carries TRBV7-3 and TRBJ1-1; D is perhaps TRBD1 (5 bases). The germline CDR1 and CDR2 sequences are SGHTA and FQGTGA. Trimming took 0 bases from V and 5 from J, leaving 7 bases between them. This CDR3 is built from 13 residues. The CDR3 DNA follows: TGTGCCAGCAGCTTAACGGGGGGGACTGAAGCTTTCTTT. Translating it yields CASSLTGGTEAFF.

The CDR3 bases are TGTGCCAGCAGCCCCACAGCGGGGGTAACAGATACGCAGTATTTT. This codes for CASSPTAGVTDTQYF. This chain links TRBV7-2 with TRBJ2-3, with TRBD2 identical over 8 bases. The CDR3 totals 15 residues. With 5 bases clipped from V and 3 bases from J, the junction kept 7 bases outside the gene matches. CDR1 SGHTA and CDR2 FQGNSA come from the germline V gene.

The CDR3 sequence is CATRNSGANVLTF. The CDR3 region has the DNA TGTGCTACACGAAACTCTGGGGCCAACGTCCTGACTTTC. The chain combines TRBV30 with TRBJ2-6; no definite D call. The CDR3 has 13 amino acids. Germline V CDR1 and CDR2: GTSNPN, SVGIG (reference sequence).

V is TRBV25-1 and J is TRBJ1-6; the D is unclear. This CDR3 is 14 amino acids long. Germline V gene data show CDR1 as MGHDK and CDR2 as SYGVNS. The germline V and J ends were trimmed by 1 base and 10 bases, with 11 bases remaining between them. The CDR3 spells CASSESGWMSPLHF. CDR3 bases: TGTGCCAGCAGTGAATCGGGGTGGATGTCACCCCTCCACTTT.

The gene calls are TRBV4-3 and TRBJ2-1, with D maybe TRBD1 (5 bases). Germline CDR1 reads LGHNA; CDR2 reads YSLEER. Between the trimmed V and J ends, which lost 4 bases and 8 bases, there was a span of 27 bases. CDR3 length: 18 residues. The CDR3 DNA follows: TGCGCCAGCAGCCTCAACTTGGGAACAGGACGCGGCTCGGATGAGCAGTTCTTC. Protein: CASSLNLGTGRGSDEQFF.

This chain joins TRBV11-3 and TRBJ1-1; D uncertain. The CDR3 has 12 residues. V lost 8 bases, J lost 2 bases, and 9 bases lay in between. CDR1 and CDR2 from the germline V gene are SGHNT and YENEEA. CDR3 sequence reads: CASGGRNTEAFF. CDR3 nucleotide sequence: TGTGCCAGCGGAGGTCGAAACACTGAAGCTTTCTTT.

CDR3 sequence (DNA): TGTGCCAGCAGACGCGGTTCGGACAGAGACTATGGCTACACCTTC. It encodes CASRRGSDRDYGYTF. This chain connects TRBV6-5 to TRBJ1-2, with D possibly matching TRBD1 (6 bases). CDR3 size: 15 residues. V dropped 6 bases and J dropped 3 bases, with 17 bases sitting between them. Germline V gives CDR1 MNHEY, CDR2 SVGAGI.

The chain recombines TRBV19 with TRBJ1-1, with D possibly matching TRBD1 (6 bases). CDR3 length equals 14 residues. V gave up 5 bases and J gave up 6 bases, with 16 bases separating them. Germline CDR1 is LNHDA and CDR2 is SQIVND (reference sequence). The CDR3 spells CASSSIQGTPEAFF. The CDR3 coding sequence is TGTGCCAGTAGTTCCATACAGGGTACTCCTGAAGCTTTCTTT.

The gene calls are TRBV2 and TRBJ2-2; TRBD2 matches 7 bases. This CDR3 comprises 15 residues. With 7 bases clipped from V and 5 bases from J, the junction kept 10 bases outside the gene matches. Germline V gene lookup returns CDR1 SNHLY and CDR2 FYNNEI. The CDR3 spells CASIAGGRSTGELFF. Written as DNA, the CDR3 is TGTGCCAGCATAGCGGGTGGGAGATCAACCGGGGAGCTGTTTTTT. The complete variable domain, with remaining parts taken from reference TRBV2 and TRBJ2-2, reads EPEVTQTPSHQVTQMGQEVILRCVPISNHLYFYWYRQILGQKVEFLVSFYNNEISEKSEIFDDQFSVERPDGSNFTLKIRSTKLEDSAMYFCASIAGGRSTGELFFGEGSRLTVL.

The chain carries TRBV6-5 and TRBJ1-1; D unclear. This CDR3 comprises 14 residues. V lost 11 bases and J lost 0, with 16 bases in between. Looked up from germline, CDR1 is MNHEY and CDR2 is SVGAGI. The CDR3 DNA follows: TGTGCCGGCAACCAGAGGCGTCTGAACACTGAAGCTTTCTTT. Its translation: CAGNQRRLNTEAFF.

The chain is built from TRBV5-6 and TRBJ2-3, with 12 bases fitting TRBD2. CDR3 length equals 17 residues. V shed 2 bases, J shed 1 base, and the junction held 5 bases outside the gene matches. CDR1 and CDR2 (germline): SGHDT, YYEEEE. The chain's CDR3 is CASSLRTSGARTDTQYF. The CDR3 nucleotides are TGTGCCAGCAGCTTAAGGACTAGCGGGGCGCGCACAGATACGCAGTATTTT.

The chain employs TRBV5-1 and TRBJ1-2; 9 nucleotides line up with TRBD1. Germline CDR1 SGHRS, CDR2 YFSETQ. The length of the CDR3 is 14 residues. The V gene end was trimmed by 4 bases and the J gene end by 3 bases; junction bases not matched to a gene: 4. The CDR3 DNA reads TGCGCCAGCAGCGAGGGACAGGGCGACTATGGCTACACCTTC. Its protein product is CASSEGQGDYGYTF. Complete variable domain (other parts from reference TRBV5-1 and TRBJ1-2): KAGVTQTPRYLIKTRGQQVTLSCSPISGHRSVSWYQQTPGQGLQFLFEYFSETQRNKGNFPGRFSGRQFSNSRSEMNVSTLELGDSALYLCASSEGQGDYGYTFGSGTRLTVV.